The 4 T cell receptor beta chains presented below share a single source sample, sequenced in a study of glioma-infiltrating T cells. TCR alpha and beta CDR3 regions were amplified from RNA using iRepertoire nested multiplex PCR. TCRdb re-derived calls from the multiplex PCR reads in MiXCR, one entry per CDR3 protein. Among some 130,000 distinct CDR3 sequences, approximately 26% were seen once, and the ten largest hold around 28%. Sequencing input: glioma tissue, nonneoplastic brain tissue, or PBMCs (not recorded which). The receptors were sampled from a human donor with low-grade glioma or glioblastoma, undergoing nonglioma brain surgery, or in good health (not recorded which).

This clonotype was counted a few times. The J gene is TRBJ1-1, the V gene TRBV12-3 or TRBV12-4; the D gene is possibly TRBD1 (6 bases). CDR3 length: 15 amino acids. Trimming removed 3 bases from V and 6 bases from J, with 17 bases in between. The CDR3 sequence: CASSFWGGAHSEAFF. CDR3 bases: TGTGCCAGCAGTTTTTGGGGGGGGGCGCATTCTGAAGCTTTCTTT.

V usage is TRBV28 and J usage is TRBJ1-5; D may be TRBD1 (5 bases). Germline V lookup: CDR1 MDHEN, CDR2 SYDVKM. Trimming pared 4 bases from V and 5 bases from J, leaving 21 bases between. CDR3 length: 17 amino acids. CDR3 amino acids: CASSSPLGPGPDQPQHF. CDR3 sequence (DNA): TGTGCCAGCAGTTCGCCCCTGGGGCCCGGGCCCGATCAGCCCCAGCATTTT.

About this clonotype itself: A much larger clonotype is one base distant, so this may be a read error. The chain recombines TRBV20-1 with TRBJ2-1, with no clear D. The CDR3 totals 12 residues. The V end lost 0 bases, the J end lost 7 bases, and 7 bases lay between the germline ends. From germline, CDR1 is DFQATT and CDR2 SNEGSKA (reference sequence). CDR3 loop: CSARDIGNEQFF. In nucleotides, the CDR3 is TGCAGTGCTAGAGATATTGGGAATGAGCAGTTCTTC.

This clonotype was seen only a few times. The chain couples TRBV2 to TRBJ2-5; D not resolved. CDR1 is SNHLY, CDR2 FYNNEI, per germline. The CDR3 consists of 12 residues. Trimming stripped 7 bases from V and 3 bases from J, with 9 bases between. The CDR3 region is CASKEWKETQYF. CDR3 nucleotide sequence: TGTGCCAGCAAAGAGTGGAAAGAGACCCAGTACTTC.